The rows below give T cell receptor beta chains drawn from one sample of a study of identical twins. Each CDR3 protein is one row after TCRdb ran MiXCR on the 5' RACE reads. Here the sample spans approximately 410,000 distinct CDR3 sequences, roughly 18% being singletons. Source material: naive T cells sorted from blood. The receptors come from a man aged 50-59 years in good health. Each CDR3 is given with its conserved first and last residue. A D gene is named only where the DNA matches it firmly. A row's size may be missing; if present it is once, few, many or a size class.

d_call: TRBD1
clone_size: NA
j_call: TRBJ1-5
v_call: TRBV6-2/TRBV6-3
cdr3_nt: TGTGCTGCTGGACAGGGGGCCCAGCCCCAGCATTTT
cdr3_aa: CAAGQGAQPQHF

d_call: NA
clone_size: few
j_call: TRBJ1-6
v_call: TRBV10-3
cdr3_nt: TGTGCCACCCGCCTTAGTCCTAATTCACCCCTCCACTTT
cdr3_aa: CATRLSPNSPLHF

d_call: TRBD1
clone_size: NA
j_call: TRBJ2-4
v_call: TRBV4-2
cdr3_nt: TGTGCCAGCAGCCAGCTAAATGTCGCAGGGGGCTCTAAAAACATTCAGTACTTC
cdr3_aa: CASSQLNVAGGSKNIQYF

d_call: NA
clone_size: many
j_call: TRBJ2-3
v_call: TRBV28
cdr3_nt: TGTGCCAGCAGTTTGCCCCGAGGCGGGGTGGGAACAGATACGCAGTATTTT
cdr3_aa: CASSLPRGGVGTDTQYF

d_call: NA
clone_size: many
j_call: TRBJ2-1
v_call: TRBV18
cdr3_nt: TGTGCCAGCTCACCGACAGCAAGCTCCTACAATGAGCAGTTCTTC
cdr3_aa: CASSPTASSYNEQFF

d_call: NA
clone_size: many
j_call: TRBJ2-2
v_call: TRBV7-2
cdr3_nt: TGTGCCAGCAGCTTAGACTGGAACACCGGGGAGCTGTTTTTT
cdr3_aa: CASSLDWNTGELFF

d_call: TRBD1
clone_size: many
j_call: TRBJ1-2
v_call: TRBV5-1
cdr3_nt: TGCGCCAGCAGCTTCGGGACAGCGAAAGATAACTATGGCTACACCTTC
cdr3_aa: CASSFGTAKDNYGYTF

d_call: TRBD2
clone_size: few
j_call: TRBJ2-7
v_call: TRBV10-3
cdr3_nt: TGTGCCATCAGTACCGGGACTACTTACGAGCAGTACTTC
cdr3_aa: CAISTGTTYEQYF

d_call: NA
clone_size: once
j_call: TRBJ2-4
v_call: TRBV28
cdr3_nt: TGTGCCAGCAGTTTGCGGATGGACAAAAACATTCAGTACTTC
cdr3_aa: CASSLRMDKNIQYF

d_call: NA
clone_size: few
j_call: TRBJ1-3
v_call: TRBV12-3/TRBV12-4
cdr3_nt: TGTGCCAGCAGTCCGGGGACAATCTCTGGAAACACCATATATTTT
cdr3_aa: CASSPGTISGNTIYF

d_call: NA
clone_size: NA
j_call: TRBJ2-7
v_call: TRBV4-1
cdr3_nt: TGCGCCAGCAGCCAAGATAACGGCGACGAGCAGTACTTC
cdr3_aa: CASSQDNGDEQYF

d_call: NA
clone_size: NA
j_call: TRBJ2-2
v_call: TRBV7-2
cdr3_nt: TGTGCCAGCAGCTCAGGAAGGGGGACCGGGGAGCTGTTTTTT
cdr3_aa: CASSSGRGTGELFF

d_call: NA
clone_size: few
j_call: TRBJ2-7
v_call: TRBV2
cdr3_nt: TGTGCCAGCAGCGCACTAGCAGCTCCCCCGTCCGAGCAGTACTTC
cdr3_aa: CASSALAAPPSEQYF

d_call: NA
clone_size: NA
j_call: TRBJ2-5
v_call: TRBV20-1
cdr3_nt: TGCAGTGCTAGAGTCTTCGGGGGTTACGAAGAGACCCAGTACTTC
cdr3_aa: CSARVFGGYEETQYF

d_call: NA
clone_size: few
j_call: TRBJ1-1
v_call: TRBV5-1
cdr3_nt: TGCGCCAGCAGCTTGGTAGAGGGGTTGAACACTGAAGCTTTCTTT
cdr3_aa: CASSLVEGLNTEAFF

d_call: NA
clone_size: many
j_call: TRBJ2-1
v_call: TRBV6-2/TRBV6-3
cdr3_nt: TGTGCCAGCAGTTACTCCGTGGTCTCCTACAATGAGCAGTTCTTC
cdr3_aa: CASSYSVVSYNEQFF

d_call: TRBD1
clone_size: few
j_call: TRBJ2-7
v_call: TRBV18
cdr3_nt: TGTGCCAGCTCACCAGACAGGGGGCACGAGCAGTACTTC
cdr3_aa: CASSPDRGHEQYF

d_call: TRBD2
clone_size: few
j_call: TRBJ2-3
v_call: TRBV24-1
cdr3_nt: TGTGCCACCAGTGACCCTGGTTCGACTAGCGGGGAAAACACAGATACGCAGTATTTT
cdr3_aa: CATSDPGSTSGENTDTQYF

d_call: NA
clone_size: many
j_call: TRBJ1-1
v_call: TRBV29-1
cdr3_nt: TGCAGCGTTGTTTCCTCGAACACTGAAGCTTTCTTT
cdr3_aa: CSVVSSNTEAFF

d_call: NA
clone_size: NA
j_call: TRBJ2-1
v_call: TRBV24-1
cdr3_nt: TGTGCCACCAGTGATTACCGGGACGTCAATGAGCAGTTCTTC
cdr3_aa: CATSDYRDVNEQFF

d_call: TRBD1
clone_size: once
j_call: TRBJ2-7
v_call: TRBV7-2
cdr3_nt: TGTGCCAGCAGCCCTAGGGACAGGGTAAGAGAGCAGTACTTC
cdr3_aa: CASSPRDRVREQYF

d_call: NA
clone_size: NA
j_call: TRBJ2-3
v_call: TRBV7-9
cdr3_nt: TGTGCCAGCAGCCTTTCGGGTTTCCTACCAGATACGCAGTATTTT
cdr3_aa: CASSLSGFLPDTQYF

d_call: NA
clone_size: NA
j_call: TRBJ2-3
v_call: TRBV20-1
cdr3_nt: TGCAGTGCTACCCGGGCAGGAGGCACAGATACGCAGTATTTT
cdr3_aa: CSATRAGGTDTQYF

d_call: TRBD1
clone_size: few
j_call: TRBJ2-4
v_call: TRBV28
cdr3_nt: TGTGCCAGCAGTCACACAGGGGGCAAAAACATTCAGTACTTC
cdr3_aa: CASSHTGGKNIQYF

d_call: TRBD1
clone_size: few
j_call: TRBJ2-7
v_call: TRBV20-1
cdr3_nt: TGCAGTGCTAGAGATCTTGGGACAGAGTACGAGCAGTACTTC
cdr3_aa: CSARDLGTEYEQYF

d_call: TRBD2
clone_size: few
j_call: TRBJ2-5
v_call: TRBV7-8
cdr3_nt: TGTGCCAGCAGCTTCCTCAACGTCGGGGGGGAGACCCAGTACTTC
cdr3_aa: CASSFLNVGGETQYF

d_call: TRBD1
clone_size: few
j_call: TRBJ2-7
v_call: TRBV12-3/TRBV12-4
cdr3_nt: TGTGCCAGCAGTCCCGGGACAGGGCTGTTTTACGAGCAGTACTTC
cdr3_aa: CASSPGTGLFYEQYF

d_call: NA
clone_size: many
j_call: TRBJ2-2
v_call: TRBV15
cdr3_nt: TGTGCCACCAGCAGACAGGTTGCGAACACCGGGGAGCTGTTTTTT
cdr3_aa: CATSRQVANTGELFF

d_call: NA
clone_size: many
j_call: TRBJ2-3
v_call: TRBV7-2
cdr3_nt: TGTGCCAGCAGCTTGGCGGGTCAACTCACAGATACGCAGTATTTT
cdr3_aa: CASSLAGQLTDTQYF

d_call: NA
clone_size: NA
j_call: TRBJ1-2
v_call: TRBV7-6
cdr3_nt: TGTGCCAGCAGCTTAGGACAGAGAGCTAACTATGGCTACACCTTC
cdr3_aa: CASSLGQRANYGYTF

d_call: TRBD2
clone_size: many
j_call: TRBJ2-7
v_call: TRBV7-2
cdr3_nt: TGTGCCAGCAGCTTAGGCGGGACTAGCGGCTCCTACGAGCAGTACTTC
cdr3_aa: CASSLGGTSGSYEQYF

d_call: TRBD1
clone_size: few
j_call: TRBJ1-3
v_call: TRBV4-3
cdr3_nt: TGCGCCAGCAGCCAAGGGGACAGCTCTGGAAACACCATATATTTT
cdr3_aa: CASSQGDSSGNTIYF

d_call: NA
clone_size: NA
j_call: TRBJ1-6
v_call: TRBV20-1
cdr3_nt: TGCAGTGCTAAAAGACAGAATTCACCCCTCCACTTT
cdr3_aa: CSAKRQNSPLHF

d_call: NA
clone_size: NA
j_call: TRBJ2-5
v_call: TRBV5-1
cdr3_nt: TGCGCCAGCAGCGGCCGGGACTCGGCAGAGACCCAGTACTTC
cdr3_aa: CASSGRDSAETQYF

d_call: NA
clone_size: few
j_call: TRBJ2-7
v_call: TRBV20-1
cdr3_nt: TGCAGTGTAAAGTCGGTCTGCGGTTGGGCCTACGAGCAGTACTTC
cdr3_aa: CSVKSVCGWAYEQYF

d_call: NA
clone_size: few
j_call: TRBJ2-7
v_call: TRBV15
cdr3_nt: TGTGCCACCAGTATACTCGGACCGAACTACGAGCAGTACTTC
cdr3_aa: CATSILGPNYEQYF

d_call: NA
clone_size: many
j_call: TRBJ2-7
v_call: TRBV7-8
cdr3_nt: TGTGCCAGCAGCCCCATCATGGTGGGGACCGATAGCGAGCAGTACTTC
cdr3_aa: CASSPIMVGTDSEQYF

d_call: TRBD2
clone_size: NA
j_call: TRBJ2-5
v_call: TRBV4-1
cdr3_nt: TGCGCCAGCAGCGTGCGGGAGCGGGAGACCCAGTACTTC
cdr3_aa: CASSVRERETQYF

d_call: NA
clone_size: NA
j_call: TRBJ2-1
v_call: TRBV7-2
cdr3_nt: TGTGCCAGCAGCTTAGCGCGGGGGCCTTACAATGAGCAGTTCTTC
cdr3_aa: CASSLARGPYNEQFF